This T cell receptor (beta chain) came from a study of cytomegalovirus exposure and HLA in healthy donors. Points from the study as a whole: Fewer N-insertions (relative to the approximately 700-donor mean) were reportedly seen in an Asian-associated ancestry cluster in a later analysis.

As regards this clone: The antigen is undetermined.

CDR3 length: 14 residues. Germline loops: CDR1 PRHDT, CDR2 FYEKMQ (reference sequence). It was with 60 Vbeta and 13 Jbeta primers that the PCR ran. TCRdb's table, derived via immunoSEQ multiplex PCR, lists solely in-frame clones and lacks some. The repertoire consists of approximately 150,000 clones, with roughly 85% occurring once and the leading ten covering 9% to 10%. The origin of this receptor is a man in his late teens or twenties in good health and CMV-seropositive. The V gene is TRBV13, the J gene TRBJ2-5; D possibly corresponds to TRBD1 (6 bases). TRBJ2-7 explains the end of the DNA better; the J call may be wrong. The sample taken for sequencing was PBMCs. The DNA of the CDR3 is TGTGCCAGCAGCTCCCAACAGGGCCACTACGAGCAGTACTTC. The encoded protein is CASSSQQGHYEQYF.